These T cell receptor beta chains were read from a single sample in a study of PD-L1 blockade in urothelial cancer. The protocol was immunoSEQ multiplex PCR, while the TCRdb copy is restricted to in-frame clones and leaves out a portion. The table shows around 45,000 clones, with approximately 83% occurring only once. Material: PBMCs, obtained around atezolizumab (anti-PD-L1) treatment. The receptors originated from a man aged 60 to 75 with urothelial cancer. Each CDR3 is given with its conserved first and last residue. The order of the fields is D gene, clone size, V gene, J gene, CDR3 protein, CDR3 DNA. A D gene is named only where the DNA matches it firmly. Clone sizes are given selectively: once, few, many, or a class where the clone is expanded.

D gene: NA; clone size: few; V gene: TRBV6-6; J gene: TRBJ1-2; CDR3 protein: CASNGNYGYTF; CDR3 DNA: TGTGCCAGCAACGGGAACTATGGCTACACCTTC
D gene: TRBD1; clone size: NA; V gene: TRBV5-1; J gene: TRBJ2-7; CDR3 protein: CASSLGTGGNEQYF; CDR3 DNA: TGCGCCAGCAGCTTGGGGACAGGGGGGAACGAGCAGTACTTC
D gene: NA; clone size: NA; V gene: TRBV30; J gene: TRBJ1-5; CDR3 protein: CAWSVGAGVFQPQHF; CDR3 DNA: TGTGCCTGGAGTGTCGGGGCGGGGGTATTTCAGCCCCAGCATTTT
D gene: NA; clone size: NA; V gene: TRBV7-2; J gene: TRBJ1-2; CDR3 protein: CASSFSHRLGYGYTF; CDR3 DNA: TGTGCCAGCAGCTTTTCGCACAGGTTGGGCTATGGCTACACCTTC
D gene: NA; clone size: NA; V gene: TRBV7-6; J gene: TRBJ2-5; CDR3 protein: CASSFTRQETQYF; CDR3 DNA: TGTGCCAGCAGCTTCACACGACAAGAGACCCAGTACTTC
D gene: NA; clone size: NA; V gene: TRBV7-2; J gene: TRBJ1-6; CDR3 protein: CASSSHGQGIAPLHF; CDR3 DNA: TGTGCCAGCAGCTCCCACGGCCAGGGGATAGCACCCCTCCACTTT
D gene: TRBD2; clone size: few; V gene: TRBV30; J gene: TRBJ2-2; CDR3 protein: CAWSVGASGLRNTGELFF; CDR3 DNA: TGTGCCTGGAGTGTAGGGGCTAGCGGGTTACGGAACACCGGGGAGCTGTTTTTT
D gene: NA; clone size: NA; V gene: TRBV7-8; J gene: TRBJ2-5; CDR3 protein: CASSLATGVEETQYF; CDR3 DNA: TGTGCCAGCAGCTTAGCTACGGGGGTGGAAGAGACCCAGTACTTC
D gene: TRBD2; clone size: NA; V gene: TRBV7-2; J gene: TRBJ2-1; CDR3 protein: CASSRGGSYNEQFF; CDR3 DNA: TGTGCCAGCAGCCGGGGGGGCTCCTACAATGAGCAGTTCTTC
D gene: NA; clone size: NA; V gene: TRBV6-5; J gene: TRBJ2-5; CDR3 protein: CASSWGEGVQETQYF; CDR3 DNA: TGTGCCAGCAGTTGGGGAGAGGGCGTCCAAGAGACCCAGTACTTC
D gene: TRBD1; clone size: NA; V gene: TRBV7-9; J gene: TRBJ1-4; CDR3 protein: CASSLVTGAREKLFF; CDR3 DNA: TGTGCCAGCAGCTTAGTGACAGGGGCCCGCGAAAAACTGTTTTTT
D gene: TRBD1; clone size: NA; V gene: TRBV29-1; J gene: TRBJ2-1; CDR3 protein: CSGDRTGLYNEQFF; CDR3 DNA: TGCAGCGGAGACCGGACAGGACTCTACAATGAGCAGTTCTTC
D gene: NA; clone size: NA; V gene: TRBV6-1; J gene: TRBJ2-1; CDR3 protein: CASKGENEQFF; CDR3 DNA: TGTGCCAGCAAGGGGGAGAATGAGCAGTTCTTC
D gene: NA; clone size: NA; V gene: TRBV18; J gene: TRBJ2-2; CDR3 protein: CASSPRADKPAGELFF; CDR3 DNA: TGTGCCAGCTCACCCAGGGCCGACAAACCGGCCGGGGAGCTGTTTTTT
D gene: NA; clone size: NA; V gene: TRBV6-1; J gene: TRBJ2-2; CDR3 protein: CASSTLLAPGELFF; CDR3 DNA: TGTGCCAGCAGTACACTACTAGCCCCCGGGGAGCTGTTTTTT
D gene: TRBD1; clone size: NA; V gene: TRBV5-1; J gene: TRBJ2-7; CDR3 protein: CASSLGQGASYEQYF; CDR3 DNA: TGCGCCAGCAGCTTGGGACAGGGGGCCTCCTACGAGCAGTACTTC
D gene: NA; clone size: many; V gene: TRBV27; J gene: TRBJ2-5; CDR3 protein: CASSGLTKETQYF; CDR3 DNA: TGTGCCAGCAGTGGACTGACTAAGGAGACCCAGTACTTC